The 27 T cell receptor beta chains below were found in one sample sequenced in a study of PD-L1 blockade in urothelial cancer. This table comes from immunoSEQ multiplex PCR, and its TCRdb copy is limited to in-frame clones, with some not included. This table holds about 30,000 clones, 89% found once. As to time point: peripheral blood 6 weeks after treatment start. The sample consisted of PBMCs, taken around atezolizumab (anti-PD-L1) treatment. Source of these receptors: a man aged 80 or over with urothelial cancer.

This CDR3 reads CASSPSGLAGAYEQYF. The DNA of the CDR3 is TGCGCCAGCAGTCCTTCAGGACTAGCGGGAGCCTACGAGCAGTACTTC. The V and J genes are TRBV5-1 and TRBJ2-7, with 13 positions matching TRBD2. Germline lookup yields CDR1 SGHRS and CDR2 YFSETQ. V shed 5 bases, J shed 2 bases, and the junction held 7 bases outside the gene matches. This CDR3 has 16 residues. The full variable domain, in which reference TRBV5-1 and TRBJ2-7 provide the parts outside the CDR3, is KAGVTQTPRYLIKTRGQQVTLSCSPISGHRSVSWYQQTPGQGLQFLFEYFSETQRNKGNFPGRFSGRQFSNSRSEMNVSTLELGDSALYLCASSPSGLAGAYEQYFGPGTRLTVT.

This clone was recorded once. The chain uses TRBV18 and TRBJ2-7; 9 bases align to TRBD1. The CDR3 consists of 16 residues. V lost 6 bases to trimming and J lost 2 bases; unmatched junction nucleotides: 11. Germline lookup yields CDR1 KGHSH and CDR2 LQKENI. CDR3 region: CASSLSFRTGAYEQYF. In DNA, the CDR3 is TGTGCCAGCTCCCTTAGCTTTCGGACAGGGGCCTACGAGCAGTACTTC.

CDR3 sequence: CASSSTFSNTGELFF. The CDR3 bases are TGTGCCAGCAGTTCGACATTCTCGAACACCGGGGAGCTGTTTTTT. The rearrangement links TRBV7-2 to TRBJ2-2; D is ambiguous. Trimming removed 6 bases from V and 0 bases from J, with 11 bases in between. The CDR3 is 15 amino acids. Germline CDR1 reads SGHTA; CDR2 reads FQGNSA.

The chain carries TRBV30 and TRBJ2-7, with 7 bases matching TRBD2. The CDR3 consists of 12 residues. Germline assignment: CDR1 GTSNPN and CDR2 SVGIG (reference sequence). V trimming: 2 bases; J trimming: 6 bases; junction bases outside the gene matches: 4. This CDR3 reads CAWSTTSSEQYF. The CDR3 DNA reads TGTGCCTGGAGTACGACTAGCAGCGAGCAGTACTTC. Supplemented by reference TRBV30 and TRBJ2-7, the full variable domain reads SQTIHQWPATLVQPVGSPLSLECTVEGTSNPNLYWYRQAAGRGLQLLFYSVGIGQISSEVPQNLSASRPQDRQFILSSKKLLLSDSGFYLCAWSTTSSEQYFGPGTRLTVT.

The rearrangement links TRBV10-3 to TRBJ1-1; possibly TRBD1 for D (6 bases). Trimming pared 3 bases from V and 3 bases from J, leaving 11 bases between. This CDR3 spans 14 amino acids. Germline V gene sequence: CDR1 ENHRY, CDR2 SYGVKD. CDR3 residues: CAISDRGADTEAFF. For the CDR3, the DNA is TGTGCCATCAGTGATCGGGGGGCCGACACTGAAGCTTTCTTT.

The chain couples TRBV9 to TRBJ2-1; 9 bases are shared with TRBD2. Per the germline V gene, CDR1 is SGDLS and CDR2 is YYNGEE. Trimming removed 3 bases from V and 5 bases from J; junction bases left unmatched: 9. This CDR3 contains 16 residues. CDR3 in amino acids: CASSAPFSSGNNEQFF. In DNA, the CDR3 is TGTGCCAGCAGCGCGCCCTTCTCTAGCGGGAACAATGAGCAGTTCTTC.

The gene calls are TRBV5-4 and TRBJ2-1; perhaps TRBD1 as D (5 bases). The CDR3 is 16 amino acids. Trimming stripped 3 bases from V and 10 bases from J, with 23 bases between. Germline V gives CDR1 SGHNT, CDR2 YYREEE (reference sequence). The CDR3 loop reads CASSSRQNLEDEEQFF. The DNA of the CDR3 is TGTGCCAGCAGCTCAAGACAGAATCTAGAGGACGAAGAGCAGTTCTTC. The full variable domain, with the rest looked up from reference TRBV5-4 and TRBJ2-1, is ETGVTQSPTHLIKTRGQQVTLRCSSQSGHNTVSWYQQALGQGPQFIFQYYREEENGRGNFPPRFSGLQFPNYSSELNVNALELDDSALYLCASSSRQNLEDEEQFFGPGTRLTVL.

This chain uses TRBV11-3 with TRBJ2-3, with 13 positions matching TRBD2. CDR1 and CDR2 (germline): SGHNT, YENEEA. The CDR3 runs 17 residues. V shed 5 bases, J shed 4 bases, and the junction held 9 bases outside the gene matches. The CDR3 DNA reads as TGTGCCAGCAGCCTCGGACTAGCGGGAGACCCCCCAGATACGCAGTATTTT. Translation: CASSLGLAGDPPDTQYF.

The chain combines TRBV5-1 with TRBJ2-2; TRBD1 matches 7 bases. V was clipped by 3 bases and J by 5 bases; unmatched bases: 16. The germline CDR1 and CDR2 sequences are SGHRS and YFSETQ. The CDR3 is made up of 18 amino acids. CDR3 nucleotides: TGCGCCAGCAGCTCCCTACAGGGGTGGGTCCGAGGTACCGGGGAGCTGTTTTTT. This sequence encodes CASSSLQGWVRGTGELFF.

The chain couples TRBV28 to TRBJ2-7; 8 positions agree with TRBD2. Germline V gene data show CDR1 as MDHEN and CDR2 as SYDVKM. The CDR3 sequence is 16 residues long. The trim removed 3 bases at V and 0 bases at J, leaving 7 bases unmatched. The CDR3 here is CASSFLTGTSSYEQYF. The CDR3 DNA sequence: TGTGCCAGCAGTTTTTTGACCGGGACTAGCTCCTACGAGCAGTACTTC.

This sequence joins TRBV18 and TRBJ2-1; 10 bases fit TRBD2. Trimming cost V 3 bases and J 5 bases; bases outside gene matches: 4. The CDR3 has 15 residues. Per germline, CDR1 KGHSH and CDR2 LQKENI. In nucleotides, the CDR3 is TGTGCCAGCTCACCCAGCCTAGCGGGAGACAATGAGCAGTTCTTC. It encodes CASSPSLAGDNEQFF. Using reference TRBV18 and TRBJ2-1 for the parts outside the CDR3, the full variable domain is NAGVMQNPRHLVRRRGQEARLRCSPMKGHSHVYWYRQLPEEGLKFMVYLQKENIIDESGMPKERFSAEFPKEGPSILRIQQVVRGDSAAYFCASSPSLAGDNEQFFGPGTRLTVL.

The chain is built from TRBV6-5 and TRBJ1-2, with D perhaps matching TRBD1 (5 bases). V lost 5 bases and J lost 8, with 12 bases in between. Germline loops: CDR1 MNHEY, CDR2 SVGAGI. The length of the CDR3 is 12 residues. This CDR3 reads CASSDRFGGYTF. Written as DNA, the CDR3 is TGTGCCAGCAGTGACAGATTCGGCGGCTACACCTTC.

The V gene is TRBV11-2, the J gene TRBJ2-1; tentatively, D is TRBD1 (6 bases). Trimming took off 3 bases at V and 0 bases at J, with 18 bases between the two ends. This CDR3 has 18 residues. Looked up from germline, CDR1 is SGHAT and CDR2 is FQNNGV. CDR3 nucleotide sequence: TGTGCCAGCAGCTTCCGAACAGGGTCTGAAAGCTCCTACAATGAGCAGTTCTTC. Amino acids: CASSFRTGSESSYNEQFF.

The chain couples TRBV6-5 to TRBJ2-5; 7 nucleotides match TRBD2. The CDR3 is made up of 13 amino acids. Germline lookup yields CDR1 MNHEY and CDR2 SVGAGI. The V segment lost 6 bases and the J segment 0 bases; nucleotides outside the gene matches: 1. This chain's CDR3 is CASRAGYQETQYF. CDR3 DNA sequence: TGTGCCAGCAGAGCGGGGTACCAAGAGACCCAGTACTTC.

The V and J genes are TRBV5-1 and TRBJ2-3; 10 nucleotides match TRBD2. The CDR3 length is 17 residues. Per the germline V gene, CDR1 is SGHRS and CDR2 is YFSETQ. V lost 0 bases, J lost 4 bases, and 8 bases stayed unmatched. This CDR3 reads CASSLVASGSRADTQYF. CDR3 sequence (DNA): TGCGCCAGCAGCTTGGTGGCTAGCGGGAGTAGGGCAGATACGCAGTATTTT.

In this sample, this clone turned up once. The chain couples TRBV6-6 to TRBJ2-3; D gene unclear. The CDR3 sequence is 16 residues long. The V gene's germline CDR1 is MNHNY and CDR2 SVGAGI (reference sequence). V dropped 3 bases and J dropped 2 bases, with 15 bases sitting between them. The DNA of the CDR3 is TGTGCCAGCAGTTATACCCTTCTGGCGGACACAGATACGCAGTATTTT. This codes for CASSYTLLADTDTQYF.

The chain links TRBV19 to TRBJ2-7; D is ambiguous. Germline CDR1 is LNHDA and CDR2 is SQIVND (reference sequence). Trimming removed 1 base from V and 2 bases from J, with 6 bases in between. The CDR3 has 13 amino acids. The CDR3 DNA reads TGTGCCAGTAGTATAGGGCTAGCCTACGAGCAGTACTTC. Residues: CASSIGLAYEQYF.

The V call is TRBV11-2, the J call TRBJ1-1; D might be TRBD1 (5 bases). The V end lost 1 base, the J end lost 11 bases, and 11 bases lay between the germline ends. The CDR3 length is 12 residues. Germline-derived CDR1 and CDR2 are SGHAT and FQNNGV. CDR3 residues: CASSLGGEEAFF. For the CDR3, the DNA is TGTGCCAGCAGCTTAGGAGGGGAGGAGGCTTTCTTT.

This chain joins TRBV7-2 and TRBJ2-5, with a weak D call TRBD2 (7 bases). Per the germline V gene, CDR1 is SGHTA and CDR2 is FQGNSA. With 5 bases removed from V and 1 base from J, the gap between germline ends came to 14 bases. The length of the CDR3 is 15 residues. The CDR3 nucleotides read TGTGCCAGCAGCCTAGGAGGGGGGGGCCAAGAGACCCAGTACTTC. Encoded protein: CASSLGGGGQETQYF.

This chain uses TRBV5-1 with TRBJ1-2, with 10 bases matching TRBD1. The CDR3 contains 17 residues. Germline loops: CDR1 SGHRS, CDR2 YFSETQ. V was clipped by 6 bases and J by 8 bases; unmatched bases: 19. The CDR3, as DNA: TGCGCCAGCACTGCGGGAGGGGACAGGGGCGTCACGGGCGGCTACACCTTC. Protein product: CASTAGGDRGVTGGYTF.

V is TRBV11-3 and J is TRBJ2-1; 7 bases map to TRBD1. Trimming cost V 6 bases and J 12 bases; bases outside gene matches: 8. CDR3 length equals 12 residues. Germline V lookup: CDR1 SGHNT, CDR2 YENEEA. CDR3 sequence: CASSSLRTGQFF. In nucleotides, the CDR3 is TGTGCCAGCAGTTCTTTGCGGACAGGGCAGTTCTTC. Full variable domain (outside the CDR3, taken from reference TRBV11-3 and TRBJ2-1): EAGVVQSPRYKIIEKKQPVAFWCNPISGHNTLYWYLQNLGQGPELLIRYENEEAVDDSQLPKDRFSAERLKGVDSTLKIQPAELGDSAVYLCASSSLRTGQFFGPGTRLTVL.

The V and J genes are TRBV11-2 and TRBJ2-1; possible D gene TRBD2, 5 bases. The CDR3 sequence is 16 residues long. Germline values: CDR1 SGHAT, CDR2 FQNNGV. The V end lost 0 bases, the J end lost 8 bases, and 17 bases lay between the germline ends. CDR3 loop: CASSLDMWRVWDEQFF. CDR3 nucleotides: TGTGCCAGCAGCTTAGATATGTGGCGGGTCTGGGATGAGCAGTTCTTC.

This clone appeared a few times. The chain combines TRBV5-1 with TRBJ2-1, with 9 bases aligning to TRBD2. The germline V gene encodes CDR1 SGHRS and CDR2 YFSETQ. Trimming took 4 bases from V and 4 from J; bases not matched to a gene: 15. This CDR3 contains 18 residues. In DNA form, the CDR3 reads TGCGCCAGCAGCCCACCCCGGGGCAGGCGGGAGGGTTACAATGAGCAGTTCTTC. This encodes CASSPPRGRREGYNEQFF.

This chain links TRBV19 with TRBJ1-2; weak D call: TRBD1 (5 bases). Trimming stripped 6 bases from V and 2 bases from J, with 13 bases between. CDR1 is LNHDA and CDR2 is SQIVND in the germline V gene (reference sequence). The CDR3 extends over 14 amino acids. The CDR3 sequence: CASSPGPMNYGYTF. CDR3 sequence (DNA): TGTGCCAGTAGCCCAGGGCCTATGAACTATGGCTACACCTTC.

J is TRBJ1-4 and V is TRBV10-3; 7 nucleotides agree with TRBD1. Germline V gene data show CDR1 as ENHRY and CDR2 as SYGVKD. The CDR3 contains 12 residues. The ends lost 10 bases at V and 8 bases at J; junction bases unmatched: 7. In DNA, the CDR3 is TGTGCCAGTACAGGGGATGGGGAAAAACTGTTTTTT. Protein: CASTGDGEKLFF.

This chain connects TRBV5-6 to TRBJ1-1; D is uncertain. Deletions cut 0 bases from V and 0 bases from J, with 9 bases between. The V gene's germline CDR1 is SGHDT and CDR2 YYEEEE. This CDR3 comprises 15 residues. The CDR3: CASSLGGSLNTEAFF. The CDR3 nucleotides read TGTGCCAGCAGCTTGGGAGGGTCCCTGAACACTGAAGCTTTCTTT.

The chain links TRBV2 to TRBJ2-7; maybe TRBD1 (5 bases). CDR1 is SNHLY and CDR2 is FYNNEI in the germline V gene. The CDR3 spans 14 residues. The V and J ends lost 7 bases and 3 bases respectively, with 16 bases between them. CDR3 sequence reads: CASTQKGPNYEQYF. In DNA, the CDR3 is TGTGCCAGCACCCAAAAGGGGCCGAACTACGAGCAGTACTTC.